The 14 T cell receptor beta chains below come from one sample, sequenced in a study of T cells in tuberculosis. Sequencing was performed with immunoSEQ multiplex PCR; in TCRdb, only in-frame clones are kept and a portion is missing. The sample records tens of thousands of clones, more than 80% being singletons. Input material: PBMCs. Receptor source: a donor aged 10-35 years with latent tuberculosis or without tuberculosis infection.

The chain has TRBV19 and TRBJ2-6; D is undetermined. This CDR3 has 17 residues. The germline V gene encodes CDR1 LNHDA and CDR2 SQIVND (reference sequence). Trimming removed 9 bases at V and 0 bases at J, with 18 bases between. The CDR3 sequence is CASERVWLGSGANVLTF. The DNA for the CDR3 is TGTGCCAGCGAGCGCGTGTGGTTGGGCTCTGGGGCCAACGTCCTGACTTTC.

V usage is TRBV27 and J usage is TRBJ1-5; weak D call: TRBD1 (5 bases). The length of the CDR3 is 15 residues. Germline-derived CDR1 and CDR2 are MNHEY and SMNVEV (reference sequence). V gave up 3 bases and J gave up 1 base, with 10 bases separating them. The CDR3 loop is CASSFSTASNQPQHF. The CDR3 bases are TGTGCCAGCAGTTTCTCGACAGCAAGCAATCAGCCCCAGCATTTT.

The J gene is TRBJ2-6, the V gene TRBV5-4; tentative D call: TRBD2 (7 bases). V was clipped by 4 bases and J by 0 bases, with 17 bases between them. Germline V CDR1 and CDR2: SGHNT, YYREEE (reference sequence). This CDR3 contains 18 residues. Written as DNA, the CDR3 is TGTGCCAGCAGCAACCCACAGGGACTATCCTCTGGGGCCAACGTCCTGACTTTC. Protein: CASSNPQGLSSGANVLTF. The full variable domain, completed using reference TRBV5-4 and TRBJ2-6, is ETGVTQSPTHLIKTRGQQVTLRCSSQSGHNTVSWYQQALGQGPQFIFQYYREEENGRGNFPPRFSGLQFPNYSSELNVNALELDDSALYLCASSNPQGLSSGANVLTFGAGSRLTVL.

The chain employs TRBV5-6 and TRBJ1-1; perhaps TRBD1 as D (6 bases). V shed 6 bases and J shed 7 bases, with 13 bases lying between them. From germline, CDR1 is SGHDT and CDR2 YYEEEE. CDR3 length: 12 amino acids. In DNA, the CDR3 is TGTGCCAGCACCTACAGGGCAGGTGAAGCTTTCTTT. It encodes CASTYRAGEAFF. The variable domain in full, with the rest retrieved from reference TRBV5-6 and TRBJ1-1, is DAGVTQSPTHLIKTRGQQVTLRCSPKSGHDTVSWYQQALGQGPQFIFQYYEEEERQRGNFPDRFSGHQFPNYSSELNVNALLLGDSALYLCASTYRAGEAFFGQGTRLTVV.

The chain links TRBV11-3 to TRBJ1-1; TRBD1 matches at 7 bases. With V trimmed by 1 base and J by 1 base, 3 bases remained unmatched. The CDR3 totals 15 residues. Germline loops: CDR1 SGHNT, CDR2 YENEEA. The CDR3 region is CASSLGGQQNTEAFF. The CDR3 DNA sequence: TGTGCCAGCAGCTTAGGGGGACAGCAGAACACTGAAGCTTTCTTT.

This clone was detected only a few times. The DNA of the CDR3 is TGCGCCAGCAGCCAAGAGGGTGCCCCCAGCGGAGGGACCTACGAGCAGTACTTC. Translation gives CASSQEGAPSGGTYEQYF. The chain is built from TRBV4-1 and TRBJ2-7; D might be TRBD2 (6 bases). There are 18 residues in the CDR3. In germline, CDR1 is MGHRA, CDR2 YSYEKL. Deletions cut 0 bases from V and 2 bases from J, with 20 bases between.

The rearrangement joins TRBV7-6 to TRBJ2-1; 7 bases agree with TRBD2. This CDR3 spans 17 amino acids. Unmatched junction bases numbered 12, after V lost 1 base and J lost 6 bases. Germline CDR1 and CDR2: SGHVS and FNYEAQ. CDR3 amino acids: CASSLGSGLGDSNEQFF. The CDR3, as DNA: TGTGCCAGCAGCTTAGGTTCCGGACTAGGGGATTCCAATGAGCAGTTCTTC.

The chain couples TRBV27 to TRBJ2-7; D is ambiguous. Between the trimmed V and J ends, which lost 6 bases and 2 bases, there was a span of 11 bases. This CDR3 has 13 amino acids. The germline gives CDR1 MNHEY, CDR2 SMNVEV (reference sequence). The CDR3 spells CASSPTITYEQYF. CDR3 sequence (DNA): TGTGCCAGCAGCCCAACTATAACCTACGAGCAGTACTTC.

The chain carries TRBV11-2 and TRBJ1-1; D is possibly TRBD1 (6 bases). V was trimmed by 5 bases and J by 5 bases, leaving 12 bases between them. CDR1 is SGHAT, CDR2 FQNNGV, per germline. The CDR3 is 13 residues long. CDR3 residues: CASSAPGVTEAFF. The CDR3 nucleotides read TGTGCCAGCAGCGCCCCAGGGGTAACTGAAGCTTTCTTT.

V usage is TRBV28 and J usage is TRBJ2-7, with D perhaps matching TRBD1 (6 bases). This CDR3 comprises 17 residues. Germline CDR1 and CDR2: MDHEN and SYDVKM. V was shortened by 6 bases and J by 3 bases, with 24 bases between the two germline ends. The CDR3 reads CASRGAGLGPGNYEQYF. The CDR3 DNA reads TGTGCCAGCAGGGGGGCAGGTCTCGGACCCGGGAACTACGAGCAGTACTTC.

The V gene is TRBV4-1, the J gene TRBJ2-3, with a tentative D call TRBD2 (5 bases). The CDR3 is 16 residues long. From germline, CDR1 is MGHRA and CDR2 YSYEKL. V shed 1 base and J shed 0 bases, with 11 bases lying between them. The CDR3, as DNA: TGCGCCAGCAGCCAAGTTCGGGGATTCAGCACAGATACGCAGTATTTT. This sequence encodes CASSQVRGFSTDTQYF.

The J gene is TRBJ2-7, the V gene TRBV4-1; D call uncertain. CDR1 MGHRA and CDR2 YSYEKL come from the germline V gene. V lost 0 bases, J lost 5 bases, and 8 bases lay in between. CDR3 size: 13 residues. The CDR3 spells CASSQELQDEQYF. In DNA, the CDR3 is TGCGCCAGCAGCCAAGAACTCCAGGACGAGCAGTACTTC.

The chain couples TRBV4-3 to TRBJ2-3, with 13 positions matching TRBD2. Germline loops: CDR1 LGHNA, CDR2 YSLEER. The CDR3 runs to 16 residues. V shed 4 bases and J 3 bases; nucleotides not matched to a gene: 4. The CDR3 DNA reads TGCGCCAGCAGCCTCGGACTAGCGGGGGCTACAGATACGCAGTATTTT. This codes for CASSLGLAGATDTQYF.

This clone appeared once. This rearrangement joins TRBV7-2 to TRBJ2-7, with D unresolved. This CDR3 has 13 amino acids. Germline CDR1 and CDR2: SGHTA and FQGNSA. Trimming left V 1 base short and J 0 bases short, with 4 bases between. Here the CDR3 DNA reads TGTGCCAGCAGCTTAGGAGTCTCCTACGAGCAGTACTTC. Translating it yields CASSLGVSYEQYF.